This T cell receptor beta chain was sequenced for a study of blood T cell repertoires in COVID-19. Study information: PBMCs, B-cell-depleted T cells, or T cells provided the cDNA or gDNA that made up the material.

Study processing details: Estimated nucleated cell counts came from reference gene primer amplification. The table came from immunoSEQ multiplex PCR; TCRdb's copy has only in-frame clones and leaves some out. V and J calls and clone size are those listed in that table; D and trimming were worked out from the DNA. The sample has 150,000 or so clones; about 84% are singletons. The CDR3 has 14 amino acids. Germline values: CDR1 SGHVS, CDR2 FQNEAQ. Trimming took 4 bases from V and 7 from J; bases not matched to a gene: 3. The chain uses TRBV7-8 and TRBJ1-6; 8 nucleotides agree with TRBD1. The sequencing sample was made of peripheral blood. The sequence came from a man in his sixties with active or convalescent COVID-19. This CDR3 reads CASSSDRVNSPLHF. As DNA, the CDR3 is TGTGCCAGCAGCTCGGACAGGGTGAATTCACCCCTCCACTTT. The full variable domain, its missing parts supplied by reference TRBV7-8 and TRBJ1-6, is GAGVSQSPRYKVAKRGQDVALRCDPISGHVSLFWYQQALGQGPEFLTYFQNEAQLDKSGLPSDRFFAERPEGSVSTLKIQRTQQEDSAVYLCASSSDRVNSPLHFGNGTRLTVT.